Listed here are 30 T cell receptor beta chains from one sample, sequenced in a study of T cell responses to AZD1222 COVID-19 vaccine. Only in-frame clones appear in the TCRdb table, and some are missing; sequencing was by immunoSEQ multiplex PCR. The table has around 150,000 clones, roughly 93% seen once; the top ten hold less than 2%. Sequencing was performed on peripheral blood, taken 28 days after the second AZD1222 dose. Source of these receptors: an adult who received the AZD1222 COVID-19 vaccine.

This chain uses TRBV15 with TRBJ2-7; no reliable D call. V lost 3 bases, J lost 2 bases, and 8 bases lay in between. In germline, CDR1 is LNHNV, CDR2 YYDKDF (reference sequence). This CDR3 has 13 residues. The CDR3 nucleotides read TGTGCCACCAGCAGGCTTCAGGCCTACGAGCAGTACTTC. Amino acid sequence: CATSRLQAYEQYF.

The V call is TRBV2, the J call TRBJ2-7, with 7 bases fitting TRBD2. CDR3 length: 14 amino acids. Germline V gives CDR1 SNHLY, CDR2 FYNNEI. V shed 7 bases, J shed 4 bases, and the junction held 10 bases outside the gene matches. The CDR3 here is CASKNGGTTYEQYF. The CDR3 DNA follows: TGTGCCAGCAAGAATGGGGGGACTACGTACGAGCAGTACTTC.

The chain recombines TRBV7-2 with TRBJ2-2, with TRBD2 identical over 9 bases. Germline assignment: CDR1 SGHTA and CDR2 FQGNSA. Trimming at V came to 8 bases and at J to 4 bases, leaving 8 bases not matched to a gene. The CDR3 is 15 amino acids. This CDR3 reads CASRGRGGGTGELFF. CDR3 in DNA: TGTGCCAGCCGGGGGCGGGGGGGCGGCACCGGGGAGCTGTTTTTT.

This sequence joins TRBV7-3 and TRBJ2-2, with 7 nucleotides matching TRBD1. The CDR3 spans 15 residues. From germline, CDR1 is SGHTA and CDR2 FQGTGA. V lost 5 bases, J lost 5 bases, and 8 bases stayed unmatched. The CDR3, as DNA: TGTGCCAGCAGCCCCCGGGACAGTCTTACCGGGGAGCTGTTTTTT. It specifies CASSPRDSLTGELFF.

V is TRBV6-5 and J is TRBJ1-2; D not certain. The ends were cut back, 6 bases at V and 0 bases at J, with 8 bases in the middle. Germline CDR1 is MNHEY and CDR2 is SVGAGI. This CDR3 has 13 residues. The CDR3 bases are TGTGCCAGCAGGAATATGGCTAACTATGGCTACACCTTC. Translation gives CASRNMANYGYTF.

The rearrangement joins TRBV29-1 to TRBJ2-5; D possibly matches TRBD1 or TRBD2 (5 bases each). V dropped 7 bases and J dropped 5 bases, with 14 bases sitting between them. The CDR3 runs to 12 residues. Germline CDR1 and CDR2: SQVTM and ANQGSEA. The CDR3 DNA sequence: TGCAGCGCCCCGGGGCTAGGGGAGACCCAGTACTTC. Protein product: CSAPGLGETQYF.

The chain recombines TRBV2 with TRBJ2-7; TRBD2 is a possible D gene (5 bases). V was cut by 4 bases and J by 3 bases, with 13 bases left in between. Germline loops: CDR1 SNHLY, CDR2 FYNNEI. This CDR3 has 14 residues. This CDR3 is CASSVMGANYEQYF. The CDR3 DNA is TGTGCCAGCAGTGTAATGGGAGCCAACTACGAGCAGTACTTC.

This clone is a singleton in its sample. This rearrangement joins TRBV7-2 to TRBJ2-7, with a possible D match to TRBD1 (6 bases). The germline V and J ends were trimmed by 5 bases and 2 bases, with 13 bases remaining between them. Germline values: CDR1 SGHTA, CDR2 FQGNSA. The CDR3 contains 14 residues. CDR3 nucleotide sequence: TGTGCCAGCAGCCTACAGGACAGCACCTACGAGCAGTACTTC. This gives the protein CASSLQDSTYEQYF.

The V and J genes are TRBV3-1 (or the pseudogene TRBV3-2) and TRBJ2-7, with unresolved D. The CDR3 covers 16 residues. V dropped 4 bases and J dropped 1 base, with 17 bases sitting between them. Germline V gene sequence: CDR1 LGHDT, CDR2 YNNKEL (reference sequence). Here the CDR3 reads CASSRTGDVRSYEQYF. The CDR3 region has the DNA TGTGCCAGCAGCCGTACCGGAGACGTAAGGTCCTACGAGCAGTACTTC.

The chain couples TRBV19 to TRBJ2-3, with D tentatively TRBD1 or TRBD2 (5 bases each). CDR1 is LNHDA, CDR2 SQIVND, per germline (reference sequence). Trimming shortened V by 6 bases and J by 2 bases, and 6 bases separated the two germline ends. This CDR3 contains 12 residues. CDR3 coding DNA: TGTGCCAGTAGGGGGGTCACAGATACGCAGTATTTT. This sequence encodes CASRGVTDTQYF.

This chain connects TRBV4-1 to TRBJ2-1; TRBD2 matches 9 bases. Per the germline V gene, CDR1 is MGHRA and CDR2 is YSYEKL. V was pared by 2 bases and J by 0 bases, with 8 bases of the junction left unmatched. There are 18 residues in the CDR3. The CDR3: CASSQRRLAGTSYNEQFF. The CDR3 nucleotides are TGCGCCAGCAGCCAAAGACGGCTAGCGGGAACCTCCTACAATGAGCAGTTCTTC.

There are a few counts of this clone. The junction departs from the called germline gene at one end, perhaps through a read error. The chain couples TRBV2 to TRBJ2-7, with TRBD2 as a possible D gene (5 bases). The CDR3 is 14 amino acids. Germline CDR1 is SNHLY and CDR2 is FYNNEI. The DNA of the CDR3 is TGTGCCAGCAGTGCAAGAGGGTCCTCGGGTAACCAGGACTTC. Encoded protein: CASSARGSSGNQDF.

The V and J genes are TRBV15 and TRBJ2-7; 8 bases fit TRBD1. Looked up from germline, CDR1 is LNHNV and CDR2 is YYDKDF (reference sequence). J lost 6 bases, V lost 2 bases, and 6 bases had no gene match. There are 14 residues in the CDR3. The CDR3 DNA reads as TGTGCCACCAGCAGAAGGACAGGGCGTGGCGAGCAGTACTTC. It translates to CATSRRTGRGEQYF.

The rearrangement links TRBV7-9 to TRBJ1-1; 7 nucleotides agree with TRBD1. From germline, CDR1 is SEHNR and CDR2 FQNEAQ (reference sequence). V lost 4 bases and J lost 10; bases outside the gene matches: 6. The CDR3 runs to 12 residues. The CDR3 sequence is CASSSDRLGAFF. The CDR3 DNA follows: TGTGCCAGCAGCTCGGACAGGTTGGGAGCTTTCTTT.

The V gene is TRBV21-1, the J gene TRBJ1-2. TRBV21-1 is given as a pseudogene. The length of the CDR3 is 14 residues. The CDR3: CASSRPRWEGGYTF. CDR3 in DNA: TGTGCCAGCAGCAGGCCGCGTTGGGAGGGTGGCTACACCTTC.

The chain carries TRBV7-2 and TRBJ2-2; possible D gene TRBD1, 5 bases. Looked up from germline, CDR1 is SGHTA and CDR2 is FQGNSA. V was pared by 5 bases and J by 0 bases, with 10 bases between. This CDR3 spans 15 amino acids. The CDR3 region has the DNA TGTGCCAGCAGCGCAGACAGACCGAACACCGGGGAGCTGTTTTTT. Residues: CASSADRPNTGELFF.

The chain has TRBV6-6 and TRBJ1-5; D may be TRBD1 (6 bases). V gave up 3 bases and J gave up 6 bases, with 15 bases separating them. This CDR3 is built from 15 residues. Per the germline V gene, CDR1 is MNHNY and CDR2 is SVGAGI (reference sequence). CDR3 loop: CASSYERGRGQPQHF. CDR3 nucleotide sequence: TGTGCCAGCAGTTATGAACGGGGGCGCGGTCAGCCCCAGCATTTT.

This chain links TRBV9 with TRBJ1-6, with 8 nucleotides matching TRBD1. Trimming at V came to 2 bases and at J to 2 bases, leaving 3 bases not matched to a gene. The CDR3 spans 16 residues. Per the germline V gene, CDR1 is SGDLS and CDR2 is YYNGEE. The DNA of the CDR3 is TGTGCCAGCAGCGTGACAGGGGACACCTATAATTCACCCCTCCACTTT. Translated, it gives CASSVTGDTYNSPLHF.

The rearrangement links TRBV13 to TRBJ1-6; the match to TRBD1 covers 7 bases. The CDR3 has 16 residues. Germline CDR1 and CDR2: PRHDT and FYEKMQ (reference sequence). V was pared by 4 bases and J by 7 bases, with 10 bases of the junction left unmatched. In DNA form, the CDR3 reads TGTGCCAGCAGCTCCCGAGGGGGCGCGGGCAATTCACCCCTCCACTTT. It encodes CASSSRGGAGNSPLHF. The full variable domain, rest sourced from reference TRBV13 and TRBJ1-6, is AAGVIQSPRHLIKEKRETATLKCYPIPRHDTVYWYQQGPGQDPQFLISFYEKMQSDKGSIPDRFSAQQFSDYHSELNMSSLELGDSALYFCASSSRGGAGNSPLHFGNGTRLTVT.

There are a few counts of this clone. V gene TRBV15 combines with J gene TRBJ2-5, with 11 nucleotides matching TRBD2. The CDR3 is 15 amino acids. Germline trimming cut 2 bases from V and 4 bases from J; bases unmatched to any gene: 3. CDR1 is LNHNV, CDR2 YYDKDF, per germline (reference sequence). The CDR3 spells CATSRLAGGSETQYF. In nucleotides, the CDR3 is TGTGCCACCAGCAGACTAGCGGGAGGTTCAGAGACCCAGTACTTC.

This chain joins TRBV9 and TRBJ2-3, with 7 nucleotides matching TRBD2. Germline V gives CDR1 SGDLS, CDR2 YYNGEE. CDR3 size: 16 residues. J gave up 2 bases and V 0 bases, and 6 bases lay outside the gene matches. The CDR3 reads CASSVAVAGHTDTQYF. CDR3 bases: TGTGCCAGCAGCGTAGCTGTAGCGGGCCACACAGATACGCAGTATTTT. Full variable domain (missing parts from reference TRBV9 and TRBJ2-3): DSGVTQTPKHLITATGQRVTLRCSPRSGDLSVYWYQQSLDQGLQFLIQYYNGEERAKGNILERFSAQQFPDLHSELNLSSLELGDSALYFCASSVAVAGHTDTQYFGPGTRLTVL.

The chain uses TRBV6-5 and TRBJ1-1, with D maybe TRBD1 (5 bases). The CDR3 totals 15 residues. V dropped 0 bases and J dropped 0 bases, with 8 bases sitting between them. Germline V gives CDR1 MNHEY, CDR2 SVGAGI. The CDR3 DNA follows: TGTGCCAGCAGTTACTCGTTCAGGGTGAACACTGAAGCTTTCTTT. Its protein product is CASSYSFRVNTEAFF.

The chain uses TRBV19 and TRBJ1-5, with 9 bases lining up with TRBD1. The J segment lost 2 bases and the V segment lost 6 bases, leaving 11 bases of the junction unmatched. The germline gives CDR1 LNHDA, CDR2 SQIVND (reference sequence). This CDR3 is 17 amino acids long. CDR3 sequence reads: CASSGLTGGLGNQPQHF. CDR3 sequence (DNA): TGTGCCAGTAGCGGTTTGACAGGGGGATTGGGCAATCAGCCCCAGCATTTT.

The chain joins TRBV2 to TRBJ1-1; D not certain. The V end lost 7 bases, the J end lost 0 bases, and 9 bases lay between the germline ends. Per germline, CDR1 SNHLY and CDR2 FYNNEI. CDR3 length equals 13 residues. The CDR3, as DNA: TGTGCCAGCACAATTGATCTGAACACTGAAGCTTTCTTT. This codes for CASTIDLNTEAFF.

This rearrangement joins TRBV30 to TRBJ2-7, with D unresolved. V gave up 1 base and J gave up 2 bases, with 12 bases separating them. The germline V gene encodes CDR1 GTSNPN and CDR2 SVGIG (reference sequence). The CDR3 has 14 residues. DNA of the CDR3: TGTGCCTGGAGTGACCGCGCCACCGCCTACGAGCAGTACTTC. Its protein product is CAWSDRATAYEQYF.

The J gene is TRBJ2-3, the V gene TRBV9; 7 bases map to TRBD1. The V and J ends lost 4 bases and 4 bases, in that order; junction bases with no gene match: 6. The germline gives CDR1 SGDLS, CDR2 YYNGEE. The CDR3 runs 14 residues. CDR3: CASSTDRVADTQYF. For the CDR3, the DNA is TGTGCCAGCAGCACCGACAGGGTAGCAGATACGCAGTATTTT.

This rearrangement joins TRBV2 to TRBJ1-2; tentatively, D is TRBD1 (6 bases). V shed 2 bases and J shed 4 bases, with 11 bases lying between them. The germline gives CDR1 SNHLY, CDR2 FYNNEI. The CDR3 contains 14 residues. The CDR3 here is CASSEQGQSYGYTF. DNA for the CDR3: TGTGCCAGCAGTGAACAAGGACAGAGCTATGGCTACACCTTC.

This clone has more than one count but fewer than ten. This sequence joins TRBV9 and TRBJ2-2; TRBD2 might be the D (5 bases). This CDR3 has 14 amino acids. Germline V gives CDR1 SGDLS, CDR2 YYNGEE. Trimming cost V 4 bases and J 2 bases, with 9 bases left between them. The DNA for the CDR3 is TGTGCCAGCAGCCCGGACTTAAACACCGGGGAGCTGTTTTTT. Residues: CASSPDLNTGELFF.

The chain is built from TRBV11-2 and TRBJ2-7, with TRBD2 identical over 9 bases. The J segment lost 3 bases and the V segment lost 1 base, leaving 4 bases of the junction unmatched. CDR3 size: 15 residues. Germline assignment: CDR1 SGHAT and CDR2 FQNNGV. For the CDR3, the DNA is TGTGCCAGCAGCTTAGGGCGAGCGGGAGGCTACGAGCAGTACTTC. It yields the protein CASSLGRAGGYEQYF.

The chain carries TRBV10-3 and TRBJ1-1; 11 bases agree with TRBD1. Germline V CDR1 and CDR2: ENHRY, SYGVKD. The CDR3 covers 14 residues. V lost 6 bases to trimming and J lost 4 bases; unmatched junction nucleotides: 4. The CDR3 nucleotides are TGTGCCATCAGCACCGGGACAGGGGGCACTGAAGCTTTCTTT. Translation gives CAISTGTGGTEAFF.